A single T cell receptor (beta chain) is shown here with its context. The CDR3 has 14 residues. Germline V gives CDR1 SEHNR, CDR2 FQNEAQ (reference sequence). Trimming took 5 bases from V and 0 from J; bases not matched to a gene: 3. This entry belongs to a study of T-cell reconstitution after alpha-beta-depleted transplantation in children. Molecular barcoding with unique molecular identifiers was used for the TCRbeta library. TCRdb re-analysed the PCR reads in MiXCR, keeping a single row per CDR3 protein. The sample lists approximately 420,000 distinct CDR3 sequences; roughly 10% were seen once. This TCR came from a human donor who donated a stem cell graft to a child with acute myeloid leukemia. The rearrangement links TRBV7-9 to TRBJ1-2, with 7 bases lining up with TRBD1. Sequenced material: PBMCs from the stem cell graft donor, taken from the stem cell graft. The CDR3 region has the DNA TGTGCCAGCAGCCGGACAGGTACTAACTATGGCTACACCTTC. It yields the protein CASSRTGTNYGYTF. The variable domain in full, completed from reference TRBV7-9 and TRBJ1-2, reads DTGVSQNPRHKITKRGQNVTFRCDPISEHNRLYWYRQTLGQGPEFLTYFQNEAQLEKSRLLSDRFSAERPKGSFSTLEIQRTEQGDSAMYLCASSRTGTNYGYTFGSGTRLTVV.